This T cell receptor (beta chain) originates from a study of T cell responses to AZD1222 COVID-19 vaccine. Study background: It was second doses at about 4 or about 12 weeks that were pooled.

This clone was found once. Antigen unknown. TCRdb keeps only in-frame clones here, not all; method: immunoSEQ multiplex PCR. Among about 50,000 clones, roughly 85% were seen once, and the ten largest hold about 15%. Germline CDR1 and CDR2: MNHGY and SVAAGI. V was trimmed by 2 bases and J by 8 bases, leaving 7 bases between them. The CDR3 sequence is 12 residues long. Overall study findings and caveats: Only 5 or 6 AZD1222 recipients tested seropositive at baseline. The donor cohort was predominantly white British with a female majority, and clonal diversity may have been underestimated.

The specimen comprised peripheral blood, sampled on day 0 of AZD1222 vaccination. The chain is built from TRBV6-9 and TRBJ2-1; the D is unclear. The TCR was taken from an adult in good health. CDR3 amino acids: CASSYPKDEQFF. For the CDR3, the DNA is TGTGCCAGCAGTTATCCCAAAGATGAGCAGTTCTTC.